The entry below describes one TCR beta chain. This entry is derived from a study of early T cells in non-severe SARS-CoV-2 infection. The CDR3 length is 12 residues. Trimming took off 2 bases at V and 4 bases at J, with 6 bases between the two ends. The germline V gene encodes CDR1 MDHEN and CDR2 SYDVKM. TCRdb re-called the 5' RACE reads through MiXCR, storing one row per CDR3 protein. The table has 63,000 or so distinct CDR3 sequences, 10% to 15% seen once. The chain links TRBV28 to TRBJ2-7; D gene uncertain. The source material was whole blood. The sequence derives from an adult who was a healthcare worker with PCR-confirmed SARS-CoV-2 infection or an uninfected control (not recorded which). CDR3 protein: CASSLISYEQYF. CDR3 DNA sequence: TGTGCCAGCAGTTTAATCAGTTACGAGCAGTACTTC.